The source of this TCR beta chain is a study of beta chain features in type 1 diabetes. V was clipped by 1 base and J by 3 bases; unmatched bases: 6. This CDR3 is built from 16 residues. Germline CDR1 SQVTM, CDR2 ANQGSEA. Whole-study findings and limits: Shorter TCRB CDR3s, moderately but significantly so, marked every one of the four CD4+ subsets in Type 1 diabetes patients.

This clone was detected a few times. No antigen is known for it. Sequencing targeted expressed TCRB transcripts, as all isolated RNA had been reverse transcribed. The method was immunoSEQ multiplex PCR; TCRdb's version includes in-frame clones alone and lacks a portion of them. The table includes some 290,000 clones, around 24% detected once. The sequence came from a woman aged 30 to 39 with type 1 diabetes. The sample comprised naive CD4+ T cells from blood. J is TRBJ1-3 and V is TRBV29-1, with 10 bases matching TRBD1. The CDR3 loop is CSVEGRDRGLGNTIYF. The CDR3 nucleotides are TGCAGCGTTGAAGGCAGGGACAGGGGACTTGGAAACACCATATATTTT.